The 12 T cell receptor beta chains given below trace back to one sample, sequenced in a study of blood T cell repertoires in COVID-19. Here immunoSEQ multiplex PCR was the method, and the copy in TCRdb shows in-frame clones only, minus some. The sample holds over 120,000 clones; around four fifths are singletons and the top ten take 4.8%. The sample consisted of peripheral blood. These receptors were obtained from a human donor in a cohort sampled during active COVID-19.

V and J are TRBV9 and TRBJ2-2; D is uncertain. V dropped 2 bases and J dropped 0 bases, with 5 bases sitting between them. This CDR3 has 14 residues. CDR1 SGDLS and CDR2 YYNGEE come from the germline V gene. This chain's CDR3 is CASSVFTNTGELFF. The CDR3 coding sequence is TGTGCCAGCAGCGTTTTTACGAACACCGGGGAGCTGTTTTTT.

The chain employs TRBV4-1 and TRBJ1-6; perhaps TRBD1 as D (6 bases). There are 13 residues in the CDR3. Looked up from germline, CDR1 is MGHRA and CDR2 is YSYEKL. With 1 base removed from V and 10 bases from J, the gap between germline ends came to 8 bases. CDR3 nucleotide sequence: TGCGCCAGCAGCCAAGCAGGGGTATCACCCCTCCACTTT. Translating it yields CASSQAGVSPLHF.

The chain uses TRBV6-1 and TRBJ1-1; 7 bases map to TRBD1. With V trimmed by 1 base and J by 3 bases, 5 bases remained unmatched. The CDR3 consists of 15 residues. CDR1 and CDR2 (germline): MNHNS, SASEGT. CDR3 protein: CASSEDWDRDTEAFF. DNA of the CDR3: TGTGCCAGCAGTGAAGATTGGGACAGAGACACTGAAGCTTTCTTT.

This chain uses TRBV5-4 with TRBJ1-2; D is perhaps TRBD1 (6 bases). V lost 4 bases and J lost 3, with 13 bases in between. The germline gives CDR1 SGHNT, CDR2 YYREEE (reference sequence). This CDR3 has 14 amino acids. For the CDR3, the DNA is TGTGCCAGCAGCCAGAACAGGGATTACTATGGCTACACCTTC. Translation gives CASSQNRDYYGYTF.

The chain joins TRBV6-6 to TRBJ2-3; 7 bases map to TRBD2. The CDR3 totals 15 residues. Trimming cost V 6 bases and J 0 bases; bases outside gene matches: 6. In germline, CDR1 is MNHNY, CDR2 SVGAGI (reference sequence). The CDR3 loop is CASRDGRWSTDTQYF. The CDR3 nucleotides are TGTGCCAGCAGGGACGGGAGGTGGAGCACAGATACGCAGTATTTT.

The chain uses TRBV5-4 and TRBJ1-6; D is perhaps TRBD1 (6 bases). The germline gives CDR1 SGHNT, CDR2 YYREEE (reference sequence). Trimming left V 4 bases short and J 7 bases short, with 12 bases between. The CDR3 totals 14 residues. CDR3 sequence (DNA): TGTGCCAGCAGCCCCGGGACACAAAATTCACCCCTCCACTTT. This codes for CASSPGTQNSPLHF.

The chain combines TRBV2 with TRBJ2-1, with 7 positions matching TRBD1. In germline, CDR1 is SNHLY, CDR2 FYNNEI. With 7 bases clipped from V and 3 bases from J, the junction kept 3 bases outside the gene matches. The length of the CDR3 is 13 residues. The CDR3 DNA sequence: TGTGCCAGCATCGGGGACAGCTACAATGAGCAGTTCTTC. It encodes CASIGDSYNEQFF.

The rearrangement uses TRBV6-5 and TRBJ1-2; maybe TRBD1 (6 bases). Germline V gene lookup returns CDR1 MNHEY and CDR2 SVGAGI. The length of the CDR3 is 15 residues. Trimming took off 4 bases at V and 4 bases at J, with 16 bases between the two ends. In nucleotides, the CDR3 is TGTGCCAGCAGTTCCCTCTCAGGGGAAGTCTATGGCTACACCTTC. Translating gives CASSSLSGEVYGYTF.

The CDR3 DNA is TGTGCCAGCAGCCATGTCCAGGGGGCTAACTATGGCTACACCTTC. Translation gives CASSHVQGANYGYTF. The chain carries TRBV3-1 (or the pseudogene TRBV3-2) and TRBJ1-2; 7 bases are shared with TRBD1. Per germline, CDR1 LGHDT and CDR2 YNNKEL (reference sequence). V was clipped by 3 bases and J by 0 bases; unmatched bases: 4. This CDR3 spans 15 amino acids.

The V call is TRBV27, the J call TRBJ2-1; D is unclear. Per germline, CDR1 MNHEY and CDR2 SMNVEV (reference sequence). The CDR3 runs 12 residues. Trimming took 3 bases from V and 6 from J, leaving 6 bases between them. The CDR3 here is CASSLIGNEQFF. Here the CDR3 DNA reads TGTGCCAGCAGTTTGATCGGCAATGAGCAGTTCTTC.

In its sample, this clone was seen a few times. J is TRBJ1-2 and V is TRBV7-9, with 8 positions matching TRBD1. With V trimmed by 5 bases and J by 8 bases, 4 bases remained unmatched. The germline gives CDR1 SEHNR, CDR2 FQNEAQ (reference sequence). The CDR3 is 12 amino acids. The DNA for the CDR3 is TGTGCCAGCAGCCCAGGGGGCCGGGGCTACACCTTC. Translated, it gives CASSPGGRGYTF.

V usage is TRBV7-2 and J usage is TRBJ2-1; D is ambiguous. The CDR3 contains 11 residues. Germline CDR1 and CDR2: SGHTA and FQGNSA. The V gene lost 3 bases and the J gene lost 10 bases, with 7 bases spanning the gap. CDR3 in amino acids: CASSFGLEQFF. The DNA of the CDR3 is TGTGCCAGCAGCTTTGGGCTAGAGCAGTTCTTC.